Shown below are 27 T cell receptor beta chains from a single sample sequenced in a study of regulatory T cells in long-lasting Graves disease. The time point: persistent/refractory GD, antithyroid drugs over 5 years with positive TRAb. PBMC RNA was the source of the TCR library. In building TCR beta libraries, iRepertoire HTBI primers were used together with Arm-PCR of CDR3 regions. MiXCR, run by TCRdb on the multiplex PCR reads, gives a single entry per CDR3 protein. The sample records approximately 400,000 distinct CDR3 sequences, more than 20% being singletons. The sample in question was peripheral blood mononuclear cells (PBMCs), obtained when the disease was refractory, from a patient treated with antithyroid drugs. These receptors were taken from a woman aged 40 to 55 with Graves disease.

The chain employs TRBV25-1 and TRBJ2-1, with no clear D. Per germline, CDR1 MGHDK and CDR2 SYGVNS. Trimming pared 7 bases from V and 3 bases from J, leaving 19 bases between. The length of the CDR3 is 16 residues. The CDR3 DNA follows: TGTGCCAGCACCCCAACGGACGGACCTTTCTACAATGAGCAGTTCTTC. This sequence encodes CASTPTDGPFYNEQFF.

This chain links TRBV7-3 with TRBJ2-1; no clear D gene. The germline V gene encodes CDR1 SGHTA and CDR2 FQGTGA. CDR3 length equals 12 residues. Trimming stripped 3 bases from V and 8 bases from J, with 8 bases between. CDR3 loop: CASSFDGYEQFF. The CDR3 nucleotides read TGTGCCAGCAGCTTCGACGGGTATGAGCAGTTCTTC.

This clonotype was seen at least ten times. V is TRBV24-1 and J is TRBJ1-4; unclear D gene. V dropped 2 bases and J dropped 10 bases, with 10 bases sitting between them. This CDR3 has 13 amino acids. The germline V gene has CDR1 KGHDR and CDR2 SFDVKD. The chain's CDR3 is CATSDYLEGKLFF. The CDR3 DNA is TGTGCCACCAGTGATTATTTAGAAGGAAAACTGTTTTTT.

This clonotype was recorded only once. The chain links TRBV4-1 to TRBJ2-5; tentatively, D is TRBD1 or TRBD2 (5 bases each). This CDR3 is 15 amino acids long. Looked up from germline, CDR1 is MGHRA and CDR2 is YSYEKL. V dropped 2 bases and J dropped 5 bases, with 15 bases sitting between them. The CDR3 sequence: CASSQPGRRAETQYF. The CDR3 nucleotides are TGCGCCAGCAGCCAACCGGGACGCCGGGCGGAGACCCAGTACTTC.

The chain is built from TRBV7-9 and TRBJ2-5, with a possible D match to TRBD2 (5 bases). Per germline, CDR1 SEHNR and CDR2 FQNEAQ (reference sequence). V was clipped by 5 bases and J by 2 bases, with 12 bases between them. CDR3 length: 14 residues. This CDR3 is CASSVSGSQETQYF. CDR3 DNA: TGTGCCAGCAGCGTTTCGGGGTCACAAGAGACCCAGTACTTC.

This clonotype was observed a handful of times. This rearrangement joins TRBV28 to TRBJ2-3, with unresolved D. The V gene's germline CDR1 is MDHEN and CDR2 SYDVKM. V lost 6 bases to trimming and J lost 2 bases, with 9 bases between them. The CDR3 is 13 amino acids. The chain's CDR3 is CASRRRPTDTQYF. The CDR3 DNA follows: TGTGCCAGCAGACGCCGGCCCACAGATACGCAGTATTTT.

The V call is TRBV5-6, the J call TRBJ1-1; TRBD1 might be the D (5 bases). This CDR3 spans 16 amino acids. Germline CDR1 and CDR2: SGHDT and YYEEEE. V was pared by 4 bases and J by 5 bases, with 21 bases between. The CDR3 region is CASSTRDAALDTEAFF. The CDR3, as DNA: TGTGCCAGCAGCACCCGGGACGCAGCCCTAGATACTGAAGCTTTCTTT.

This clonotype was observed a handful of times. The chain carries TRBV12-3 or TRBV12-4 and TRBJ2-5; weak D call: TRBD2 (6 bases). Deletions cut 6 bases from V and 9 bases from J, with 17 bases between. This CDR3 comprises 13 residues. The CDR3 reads CASSSSVREAQYF. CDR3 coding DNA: TGTGCCAGCAGCTCGTCAGTTAGGGAGGCCCAGTACTTC.

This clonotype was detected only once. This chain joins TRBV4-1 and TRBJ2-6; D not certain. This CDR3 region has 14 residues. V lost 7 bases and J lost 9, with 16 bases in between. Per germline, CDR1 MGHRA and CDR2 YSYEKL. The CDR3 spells CASTRTVVDNVLTF. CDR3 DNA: TGCGCCAGCACCCGTACGGTTGTTGACAACGTCCTGACTTTC.

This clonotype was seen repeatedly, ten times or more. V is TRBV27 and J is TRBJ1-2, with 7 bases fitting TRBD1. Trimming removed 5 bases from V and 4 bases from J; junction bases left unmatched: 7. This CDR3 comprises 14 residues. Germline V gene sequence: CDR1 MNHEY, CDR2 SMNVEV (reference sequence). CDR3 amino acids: CASSPRQGFYGYTF. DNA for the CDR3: TGTGCCAGCAGTCCGCGACAGGGTTTCTATGGCTACACCTTC.

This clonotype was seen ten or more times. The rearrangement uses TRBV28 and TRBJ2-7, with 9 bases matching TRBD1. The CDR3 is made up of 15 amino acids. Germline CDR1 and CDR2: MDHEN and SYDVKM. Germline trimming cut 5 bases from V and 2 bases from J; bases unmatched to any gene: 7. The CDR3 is CASSPAGTGTYEQYF. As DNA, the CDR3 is TGTGCCAGCAGTCCCGCCGGGACAGGGACCTACGAGCAGTACTTC. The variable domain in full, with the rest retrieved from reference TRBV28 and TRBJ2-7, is DVKVTQSSRYLVKRTGEKVFLECVQDMDHENMFWYRQDPGLGLRLIYFSYDVKMKEKGDIPEGYSVSREKKERFSLILESASTNQTSMYLCASSPAGTGTYEQYFGPGTRLTVT.

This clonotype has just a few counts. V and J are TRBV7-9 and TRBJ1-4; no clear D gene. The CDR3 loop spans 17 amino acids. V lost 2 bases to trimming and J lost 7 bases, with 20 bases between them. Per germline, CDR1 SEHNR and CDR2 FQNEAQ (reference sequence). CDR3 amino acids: CASSLRGEVKSSEKLFF. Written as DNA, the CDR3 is TGTGCCAGCAGCTTAAGAGGCGAAGTCAAGTCTAGTGAAAAACTGTTTTTT.

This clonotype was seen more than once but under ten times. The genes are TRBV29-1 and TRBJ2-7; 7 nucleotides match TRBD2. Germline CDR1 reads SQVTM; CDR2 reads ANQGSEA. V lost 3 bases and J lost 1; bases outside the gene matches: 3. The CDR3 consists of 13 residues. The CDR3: CSVDQGGSYEQYF. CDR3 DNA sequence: TGCAGCGTTGATCAGGGAGGGTCCTACGAGCAGTACTTC.

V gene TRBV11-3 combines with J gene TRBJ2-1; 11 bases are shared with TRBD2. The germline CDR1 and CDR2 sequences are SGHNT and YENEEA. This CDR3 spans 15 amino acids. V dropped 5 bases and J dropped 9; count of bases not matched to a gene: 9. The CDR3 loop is CASSLTSGSWSEQFF. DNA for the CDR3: TGTGCCAGCAGCCTAACTAGCGGGAGCTGGAGTGAGCAGTTCTTC.

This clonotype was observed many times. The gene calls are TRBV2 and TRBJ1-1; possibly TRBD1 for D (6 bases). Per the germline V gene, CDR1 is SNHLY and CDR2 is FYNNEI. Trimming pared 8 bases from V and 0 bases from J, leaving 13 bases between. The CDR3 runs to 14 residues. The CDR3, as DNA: TGTGCCAGCGGACAGAATTACATGAACACTGAAGCTTTCTTT. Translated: CASGQNYMNTEAFF.

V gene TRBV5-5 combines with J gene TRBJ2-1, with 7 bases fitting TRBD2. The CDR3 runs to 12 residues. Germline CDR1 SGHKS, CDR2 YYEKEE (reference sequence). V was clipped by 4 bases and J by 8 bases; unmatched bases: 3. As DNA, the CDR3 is TGTGCCAGCAGCCGACTAGCCCATGAGCAGTTCTTC. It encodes CASSRLAHEQFF.

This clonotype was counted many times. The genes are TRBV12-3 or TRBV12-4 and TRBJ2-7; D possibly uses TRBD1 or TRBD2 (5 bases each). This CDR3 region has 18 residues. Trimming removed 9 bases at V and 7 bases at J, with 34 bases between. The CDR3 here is CARAEGRMRPTPGLEQYF. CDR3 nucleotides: TGTGCCAGGGCTGAGGGACGAATGAGACCGACGCCAGGGCTAGAGCAGTACTTC.

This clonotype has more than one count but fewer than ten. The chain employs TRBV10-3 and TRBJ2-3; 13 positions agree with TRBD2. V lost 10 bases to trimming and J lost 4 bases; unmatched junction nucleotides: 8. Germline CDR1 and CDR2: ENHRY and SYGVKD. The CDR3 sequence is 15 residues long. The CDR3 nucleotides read TGTGCCACCAGAACCACTAGCGGGGGGGCAGATACGCAGTATTTT. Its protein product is CATRTTSGGADTQYF.

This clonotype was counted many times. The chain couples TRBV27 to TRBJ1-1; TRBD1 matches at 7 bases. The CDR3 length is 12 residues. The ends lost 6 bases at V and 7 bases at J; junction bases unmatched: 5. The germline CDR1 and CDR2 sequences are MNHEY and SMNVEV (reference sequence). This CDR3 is CASRSGTVEAFF. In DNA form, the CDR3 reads TGTGCCAGCAGAAGTGGGACAGTTGAAGCTTTCTTT.

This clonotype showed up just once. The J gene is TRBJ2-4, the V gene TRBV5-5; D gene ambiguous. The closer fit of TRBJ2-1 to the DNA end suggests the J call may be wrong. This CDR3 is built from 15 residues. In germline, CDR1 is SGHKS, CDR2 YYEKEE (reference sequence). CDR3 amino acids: CASSWTSYFSNEQFF. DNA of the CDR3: TGTGCCAGCAGCTGGACGTCTTACTTCAGCAATGAGCAGTTCTTC.

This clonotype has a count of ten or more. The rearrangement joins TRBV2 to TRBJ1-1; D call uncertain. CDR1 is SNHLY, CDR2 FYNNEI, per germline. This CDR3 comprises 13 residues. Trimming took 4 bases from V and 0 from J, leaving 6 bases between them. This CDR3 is CASSATLNTEAFF. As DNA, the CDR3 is TGTGCCAGCAGTGCAACGCTGAACACTGAAGCTTTCTTT.

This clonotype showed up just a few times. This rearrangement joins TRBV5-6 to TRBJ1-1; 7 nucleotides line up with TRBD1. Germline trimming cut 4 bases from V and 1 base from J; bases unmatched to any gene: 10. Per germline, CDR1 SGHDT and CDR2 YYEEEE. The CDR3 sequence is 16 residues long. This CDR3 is CASSPGTANWNTEAFF. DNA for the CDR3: TGTGCCAGCAGCCCAGGGACAGCCAACTGGAACACTGAAGCTTTCTTT.

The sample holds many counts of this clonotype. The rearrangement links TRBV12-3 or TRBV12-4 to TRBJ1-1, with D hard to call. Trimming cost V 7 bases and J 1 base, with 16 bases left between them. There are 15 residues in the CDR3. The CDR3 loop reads CASTRRGIGNTEAFF. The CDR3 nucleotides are TGTGCCAGCACCCGGCGAGGGATCGGGAACACTGAAGCTTTCTTT.

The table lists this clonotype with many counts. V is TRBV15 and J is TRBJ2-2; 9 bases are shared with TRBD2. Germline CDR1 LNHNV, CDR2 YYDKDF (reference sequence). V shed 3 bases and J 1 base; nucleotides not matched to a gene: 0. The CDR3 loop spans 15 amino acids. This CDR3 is CATSRTSGNTGELFF. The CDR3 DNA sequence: TGTGCCACCAGCAGGACTAGCGGGAACACCGGGGAGCTGTTTTTT. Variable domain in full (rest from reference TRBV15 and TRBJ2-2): DAMVIQNPRYQVTQFGKPVTLSCSQTLNHNVMYWYQQKSSQAPKLLFHYYDKDFNNEADTPDNFQSRRPNTSFCFLDIRSPGLGDTAMYLCATSRTSGNTGELFFGEGSRLTVL.

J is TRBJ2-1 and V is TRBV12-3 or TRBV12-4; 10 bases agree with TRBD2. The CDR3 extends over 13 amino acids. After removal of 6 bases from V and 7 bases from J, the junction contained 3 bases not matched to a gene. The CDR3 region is CASRGLALNEQFF. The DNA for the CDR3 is TGTGCCAGCAGGGGACTAGCGCTTAATGAGCAGTTCTTC.

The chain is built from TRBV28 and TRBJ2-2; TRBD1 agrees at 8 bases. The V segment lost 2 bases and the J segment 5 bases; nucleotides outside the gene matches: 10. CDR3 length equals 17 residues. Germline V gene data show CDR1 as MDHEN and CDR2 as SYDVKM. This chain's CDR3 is CASSLAHPTGGTGELFF. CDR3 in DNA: TGTGCCAGCAGTTTAGCTCACCCCACAGGGGGAACCGGGGAGCTGTTTTTT.

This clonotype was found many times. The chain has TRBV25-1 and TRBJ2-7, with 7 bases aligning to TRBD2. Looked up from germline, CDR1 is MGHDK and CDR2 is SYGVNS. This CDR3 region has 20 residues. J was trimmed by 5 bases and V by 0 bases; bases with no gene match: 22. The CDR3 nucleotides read TGTGCCAGCAGTGAATATATTCGATTGGCTAGCGGAGCTCCCCTGGACGAGCAGTACTTC. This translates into CASSEYIRLASGAPLDEQYF.